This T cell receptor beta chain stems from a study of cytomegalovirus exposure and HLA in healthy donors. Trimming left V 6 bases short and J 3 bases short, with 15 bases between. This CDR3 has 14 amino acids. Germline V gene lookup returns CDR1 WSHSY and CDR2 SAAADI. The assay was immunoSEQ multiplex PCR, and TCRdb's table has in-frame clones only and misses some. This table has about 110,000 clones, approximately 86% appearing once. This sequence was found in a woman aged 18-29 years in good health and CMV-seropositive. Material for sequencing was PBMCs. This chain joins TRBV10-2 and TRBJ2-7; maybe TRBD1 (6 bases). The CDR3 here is CASSSSTGLYEQYF. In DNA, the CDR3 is TGCGCCAGCAGCTCCTCGACAGGCCTCTACGAGCAGTACTTC.